Listed below are T cell receptor beta chains from one sample, sequenced in a study of blood T cell repertoires in COVID-19. The protocol was immunoSEQ multiplex PCR, while the TCRdb copy is restricted to in-frame clones and leaves out a portion. The repertoire includes around 97,000 clones, roughly 84% of them detected once, and 5% to 8% sits in the top ten. Source material: peripheral blood. These receptors all come from a human donor in a cohort sampled during active COVID-19. Both conserved end residues are part of each CDR3. Fields, in order: V gene, J gene, D gene, clone size, CDR3 protein, CDR3 DNA. A D gene is named only where the DNA matches it firmly. Some rows mark clone size as missing; the rest say once, few, many or name a class of expanded clone.

TRBV7-3	TRBJ2-3	TRBD1	.	CASSLWTGSTDTQYF	TGTGCCAGCAGCCTATGGACAGGCAGCACAGATACGCAGTATTTT
TRBV21-1	TRBJ2-1	.	.	CASSAHGTSLDNEQFF	TGTGCCAGCAGCGCCCATGGGACTAGTCTGGACAATGAGCAGTTCTTC
TRBV7-9	TRBJ1-4	.	.	CASSFIGGTNEKLFF	TGTGCCAGCAGCTTTATCGGTGGAACTAATGAAAAACTGTTTTTT
TRBV30	TRBJ1-5	.	.	CAWNRNRAQPQHF	TGTGCCTGGAACCGTAACAGGGCCCAGCCCCAGCATTTT
TRBV5-4	TRBJ1-2	TRBD1	once	CASRAGGYGYTF	TGTGCCAGCCGGGCAGGGGGCTATGGCTACACCTTC
TRBV15	TRBJ2-7	.	.	CATSRGGGGAGFSYEQYF	TGTGCCACCAGCAGAGGAGGGGGAGGGGCCGGGTTCTCCTACGAGCAGTACTTC
TRBV5-1	TRBJ1-1	.	once	CASSLNTATTNTEAFF	TGCGCCAGCAGCTTGAATACTGCGACAACGAACACTGAAGCTTTCTTT
TRBV5-1	TRBJ1-4	.	.	CASSSRDATNEKLFF	TGCGCCAGCAGCTCGCGGGATGCAACTAATGAAAAACTGTTTTTT
TRBV27	TRBJ2-1	TRBD2	.	CASSFDRLAGALSLNEQFF	TGTGCCAGCAGTTTCGATCGACTAGCGGGGGCCCTCTCTCTCAATGAGCAGTTCTTC
TRBV27	TRBJ2-2	.	.	CASSSDYPGELFF	TGTGCCAGCAGTTCGGACTACCCCGGGGAGCTGTTTTTT
TRBV24-1	TRBJ2-3	TRBD2	.	CATSERTRRDRGDTQYF	TGTGCCACCAGTGAGAGGACTAGGCGGGACCGAGGAGATACGCAGTATTTT
TRBV27	TRBJ1-5	TRBD1	.	CVSSLLQGGSNQPQHF	TGTGTCAGCAGTTTATTGCAGGGGGGTAGCAATCAGCCCCAGCATTTT
TRBV28	TRBJ2-3	.	few	CASCRGGLDTQYF	TGTGCCAGCTGTCGTGGAGGCTTAGATACGCAGTATTTT
TRBV10-3	TRBJ1-1	TRBD1	.	CAISLTGTGANTEAFF	TGTGCCATCAGTCTGACCGGGACAGGAGCTAACACTGAAGCTTTCTTT
TRBV5-4	TRBJ2-7	.	.	CASSFPSSYEQYF	TGTGCCAGCAGCTTTCCCTCTAGCTACGAGCAGTACTTC
TRBV5-8	TRBJ2-7	.	.	CASRGGLREYDGEQYF	TGTGCCAGCAGGGGAGGTCTCAGGGAATACGATGGCGAGCAGTACTTC
TRBV7-8	TRBJ2-1	.	.	CASSGGQSSYNEQFF	TGTGCCAGCAGCGGCGGACAGAGCTCCTACAATGAGCAGTTCTTC
TRBV5-1	TRBJ2-5	TRBD1	.	CASTKESSTGGDQYF	TGCGCCAGCACAAAAGAGAGCTCGACAGGGGGCGACCAGTACTTC
TRBV6-6	TRBJ2-2	TRBD2	.	CASSRFPGLAGPWGVEDAGELFF	TGTGCCAGCAGTCGGTTCCCGGGACTAGCGGGTCCCTGGGGGGTAGAGGACGCCGGGGAGCTGTTTTTT
TRBV18	TRBJ2-5	.	.	CASSLPQRVVGLAQYF	TGTGCCAGCTCTCTCCCCCAGCGGGTGGTAGGGTTGGCCCAGTACTTC
TRBV10-1	TRBJ2-1	.	.	CARALGGSIYNEQFF	TGCGCCAGGGCCCTCGGAGGGAGTATCTACAATGAGCAGTTCTTC
TRBV28	TRBJ2-1	TRBD2	.	CASSPLPSGYSYNEQFF	TGTGCCAGCAGTCCCCTCCCTAGCGGGTACTCCTACAATGAGCAGTTCTTC
TRBV2	TRBJ1-1	.	once	CASSEIGDVGAFF	TGTGCCAGCAGTGAAATAGGGGATGTGGGGGCTTTCTTT
TRBV5-1	TRBJ1-6	TRBD1	.	CASSHDRGGSPLHF	TGCGCCAGCAGCCACGACAGGGGGGGTTCACCCCTCCACTTT
TRBV18	TRBJ1-2	.	.	CASSLGADYGYTF	TGTGCCAGCTCACTGGGGGCCGACTATGGCTACACCTTC
TRBV9	TRBJ1-4	TRBD1	.	CASSRTGLNEKLFF	TGTGCCAGCAGCCGGACAGGGCTTAATGAAAAACTGTTTTTT
TRBV15	TRBJ1-1	.	once	CATSSERAGTEAFF	TGTGCCACCAGCTCCGAAAGGGCGGGCACTGAAGCTTTCTTT
TRBV3-1/TRBV3-2	TRBJ2-4	.	.	CASSQDGVAKNIQYF	TGTGCCAGCAGCCAAGACGGTGTAGCCAAAAACATTCAGTACTTC